This record covers a single T cell receptor (beta chain). Original analysis: By means of reference gene primer amplification, nucleated cell counts were estimated. Libraries were prepared by immunoSEQ multiplex PCR; TCRdb keeps only in-frame clonotypes and omits some of them. That table furnishes V, J and clone size, whereas the DNA furnished D and trimming. Of about 82,000 clones listed, around 88% were seen once; the top ten hold about 17%. The CDR3 loop spans 15 amino acids. Germline V gene sequence: CDR1 SGHTA, CDR2 FQGNSA. The trim removed 4 bases at V and 1 base at J, leaving 5 bases unmatched. The data stem from a study of blood T cell repertoires in COVID-19. Study information: Acute and convalescent COVID-19 specimens originated in the United States, Italy and Spain.

Sequencing was performed on peripheral blood. The receptor was derived from a woman aged 55-69 years with acute or convalescent COVID-19. The V gene is TRBV7-2, the J gene TRBJ2-7; 9 bases match TRBD2. This CDR3 reads CASSSSSGGSYEQYF. The CDR3 region has the DNA TGTGCCAGCAGCTCAAGTAGCGGGGGTTCCTACGAGCAGTACTTC.